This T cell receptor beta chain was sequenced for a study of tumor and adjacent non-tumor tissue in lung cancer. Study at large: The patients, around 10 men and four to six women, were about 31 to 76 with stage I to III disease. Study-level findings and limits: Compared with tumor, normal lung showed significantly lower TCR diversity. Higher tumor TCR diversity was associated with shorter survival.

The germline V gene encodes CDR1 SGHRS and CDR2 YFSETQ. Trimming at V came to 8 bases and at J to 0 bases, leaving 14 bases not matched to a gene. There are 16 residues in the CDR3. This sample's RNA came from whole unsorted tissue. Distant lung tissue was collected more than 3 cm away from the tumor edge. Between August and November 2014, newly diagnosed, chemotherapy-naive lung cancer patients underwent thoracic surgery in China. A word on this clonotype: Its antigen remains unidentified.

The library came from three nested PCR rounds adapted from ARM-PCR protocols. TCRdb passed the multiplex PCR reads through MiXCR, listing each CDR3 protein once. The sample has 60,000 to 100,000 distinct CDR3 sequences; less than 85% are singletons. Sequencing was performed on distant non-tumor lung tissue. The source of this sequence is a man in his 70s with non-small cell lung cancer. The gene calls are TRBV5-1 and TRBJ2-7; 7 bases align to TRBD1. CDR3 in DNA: TGCGCCAGAAGGTTACAGCCGGGACAGCACTCCTACGAGCAGTACTTC. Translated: CARRLQPGQHSYEQYF. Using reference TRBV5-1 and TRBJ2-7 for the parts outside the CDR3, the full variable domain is KAGVTQTPRYLIKTRGQQVTLSCSPISGHRSVSWYQQTPGQGLQFLFEYFSETQRNKGNFPGRFSGRQFSNSRSEMNVSTLELGDSALYLCARRLQPGQHSYEQYFGPGTRLTVT.